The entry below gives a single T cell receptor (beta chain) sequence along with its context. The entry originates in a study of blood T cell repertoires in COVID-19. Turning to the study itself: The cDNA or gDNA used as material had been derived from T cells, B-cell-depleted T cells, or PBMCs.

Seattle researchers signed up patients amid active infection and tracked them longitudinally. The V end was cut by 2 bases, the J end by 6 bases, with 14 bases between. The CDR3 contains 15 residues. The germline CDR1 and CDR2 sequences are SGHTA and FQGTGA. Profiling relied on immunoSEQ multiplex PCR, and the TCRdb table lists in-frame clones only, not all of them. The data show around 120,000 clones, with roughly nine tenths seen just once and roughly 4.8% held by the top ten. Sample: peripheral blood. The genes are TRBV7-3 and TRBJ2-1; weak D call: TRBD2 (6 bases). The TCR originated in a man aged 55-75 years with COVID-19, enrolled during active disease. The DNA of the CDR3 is TGTGCCAGCAGCTTAGATCGACTAGAACGCAATGAGCAGTTCTTC. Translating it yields CASSLDRLERNEQFF.